The 31 T cell receptor beta chains in this list originate from one sample, sequenced in a study of shared clonotypes between healthy human individuals. Terminally differentiated effector memory CD45RA+ cells were left out of the naive CD8 fraction, which was CD45RO-negative and positively selected for CCR7. The repertoire was sequenced with immunoSEQ multiplex PCR; TCRdb's copy has only in-frame clones and lacks some. The table records around 1,900,000 clones, 93% of them present only once. The sequenced sample was naive CD8+ T cells from PBMCs. The receptors shown here come from a man aged 18 to 30 in good health. Some clones in this sample may be carry-over from other donors' samples.

This clone was seen only once. The gene calls are TRBV5-5 and TRBJ2-2; 12 bases match TRBD2. V trimming: 5 bases; J trimming: 4 bases; junction bases outside the gene matches: 6. The CDR3 sequence is 16 residues long. The germline gives CDR1 SGHKS, CDR2 YYEKEE (reference sequence). The CDR3 here is CASRQLAGGLTGELFF. CDR3 nucleotides: TGTGCCAGCAGGCAACTAGCGGGAGGCCTCACCGGGGAGCTGTTTTTT. Looking up the rest from reference TRBV5-5 and TRBJ2-2 gives the full variable domain: DAGVTQSPTHLIKTRGQQVTLRCSPISGHKSVSWYQQVLGQGPQFIFQYYEKEERGRGNFPDRFSARQFPNYSSELNVNALLLGDSALYLCASRQLAGGLTGELFFGEGSRLTVL.

A word on this clone: The sample has other DNA sequences that encode this CDR3 too. The V gene is TRBV9, the J gene TRBJ2-2; D not resolved. In germline, CDR1 is SGDLS, CDR2 YYNGEE. The CDR3 is 13 residues long. V was clipped by 5 bases and J by 2 bases, with 7 bases between them. The CDR3 nucleotides read TGTGCCAGCAGAGCAGGAAACACCGGGGAGCTGTTTTTT. Protein product: CASRAGNTGELFF.

As concerns this clone: The same CDR3 also results from other DNA sequences found in this sample. V usage is TRBV9 and J usage is TRBJ2-7, with a weak D call TRBD1 (6 bases). The CDR3 is 15 amino acids. Trimming removed 0 bases from V and 3 bases from J, with 13 bases in between. The germline V gene has CDR1 SGDLS and CDR2 YYNGEE. The CDR3 sequence: CASSVGQGFSYEQYF. The CDR3 DNA follows: TGTGCCAGCAGCGTAGGTCAGGGGTTTAGCTACGAGCAGTACTTC.

The genes are TRBV7-2 and TRBJ2-7; D perhaps matches TRBD2 (6 bases). Germline values: CDR1 SGHTA, CDR2 FQGNSA. The CDR3 has 17 residues. V was cut by 4 bases and J by 2 bases, with 21 bases left in between. The DNA for the CDR3 is TGTGCCAGCAGCTCGACAAGAAGGGACTCTAGCCCCTACGAGCAGTACTTC. Translating gives CASSSTRRDSSPYEQYF.

The chain joins TRBV28 to TRBJ1-6; D is possibly TRBD1 (5 bases). The CDR3 contains 14 residues. The germline gives CDR1 MDHEN, CDR2 SYDVKM. V was cut by 3 bases and J by 3 bases, with 6 bases left in between. CDR3 residues: CASSFRDYNSPLHF. The CDR3 DNA reads as TGTGCCAGCAGTTTCAGGGACTATAATTCACCCCTCCACTTT.

The chain uses TRBV28 and TRBJ1-1; D gene uncertain. With 4 bases removed from V and 8 bases from J, the gap between germline ends came to 11 bases. CDR1 and CDR2 (germline): MDHEN, SYDVKM. The CDR3 sequence is 12 residues long. The CDR3 loop is CASSYPRSEAFF. The CDR3 nucleotides read TGTGCCAGCAGTTACCCCAGGTCAGAAGCTTTCTTT.

The chain combines TRBV28 with TRBJ1-4; D remains unclear. V gave up 3 bases and J gave up 0 bases, with 14 bases separating them. Per the germline V gene, CDR1 is MDHEN and CDR2 is SYDVKM. CDR3 size: 17 residues. The CDR3 loop reads CASSFKRAYATNEKLFF. DNA of the CDR3: TGTGCCAGCAGTTTTAAGAGGGCTTATGCAACTAATGAAAAACTGTTTTTT.

The V gene is TRBV7-2, the J gene TRBJ1-4, with a tentative D call TRBD1 (5 bases). CDR3 length equals 13 residues. CDR1 and CDR2 (germline): SGHTA, FQGNSA. V was shortened by 1 base and J by 10 bases, with 10 bases between the two germline ends. DNA of the CDR3: TGTGCCAGCAGCTTAGGCAGGGATGGAAAACTGTTTTTT. Protein: CASSLGRDGKLFF.

The chain recombines TRBV10-1 with TRBJ1-1; D gene unclear. The length of the CDR3 is 15 residues. CDR1 is WNHNN and CDR2 is SYGVQD in the germline V gene (reference sequence). V shed 2 bases and J shed 4 bases, with 14 bases lying between them. CDR3 region: CASSENSGGSTEAFF. Here the CDR3 DNA reads TGCGCCAGCAGTGAGAATTCGGGAGGGTCCACTGAAGCTTTCTTT.

This clone was picked up a small number of times. V usage is TRBV14 and J usage is TRBJ2-1; 10 positions agree with TRBD2. With V trimmed by 5 bases and J by 9 bases, 4 bases remained unmatched. CDR3 length: 13 residues. CDR1 and CDR2 (germline): SGHDN, FVKESK. The CDR3 DNA sequence: TGTGCCAGCAGCGGGACTAGCGATAGTGAGCAGTTCTTC. The encoded protein is CASSGTSDSEQFF.

V is TRBV4-2 and J is TRBJ2-7, with 9 bases that match TRBD2. Germline V gives CDR1 LGHNA, CDR2 YNFKEQ. Trimming took 1 base from V and 4 from J; bases not matched to a gene: 2. This CDR3 has 14 residues. CDR3 residues: CASSQAAGGYEQYF. CDR3 coding DNA: TGTGCCAGCAGCCAAGCAGCGGGAGGTTACGAGCAGTACTTC.

The CDR3 DNA reads TGTGCCAGCACAGTTCTCGGGGTGAACACCGGGGAGCTGTTTTTT. It encodes CASTVLGVNTGELFF. V usage is TRBV7-9 and J usage is TRBJ2-2, with a tentative D call TRBD2 (5 bases). The CDR3 has 15 amino acids. The germline V and J ends were trimmed by 7 bases and 1 base, with 13 bases remaining between them. The V gene's germline CDR1 is SEHNR and CDR2 FQNEAQ (reference sequence).

With regard to this clone: Other DNA sequences of this sample code for an identical CDR3. This chain connects TRBV19 to TRBJ2-7, with 9 positions matching TRBD2. This CDR3 comprises 14 residues. In germline, CDR1 is LNHDA, CDR2 SQIVND (reference sequence). Trimming took 5 bases from V and 2 from J; bases not matched to a gene: 4. The CDR3 loop reads CASSPRLAAYEQYF. The CDR3 DNA follows: TGTGCCAGTAGTCCAAGACTAGCGGCCTACGAGCAGTACTTC.

In the case of this clone: This CDR3 is also generated by other DNA sequences in the sample. This chain links TRBV4-3 with TRBJ2-1, with D possibly being TRBD1 (5 bases). CDR3 length equals 15 residues. V lost 0 bases and J 2 bases, leaving 8 bases between the germline ends. Germline-derived CDR1 and CDR2 are LGHNA and YSLEER. The CDR3 DNA reads as TGCGCCAGCAGCCAAGATACAGGAGCCTACAATGAGCAGTTCTTC. This encodes CASSQDTGAYNEQFF.

V usage is TRBV14 and J usage is TRBJ2-2; 7 nucleotides agree with TRBD2. The CDR3 has 16 residues. Germline CDR1 reads SGHDN; CDR2 reads FVKESK. Germline trimming cut 9 bases from V and 3 bases from J; bases unmatched to any gene: 13. The CDR3 DNA reads as TGTGCCAGGGGCCGGGGGTGGCGGGAGCACACCGGGGAGCTGTTTTTT. As protein: CARGRGWREHTGELFF.

The chain has TRBV30 and TRBJ1-1; unclear D gene. The CDR3 is 15 amino acids. Per the germline V gene, CDR1 is GTSNPN and CDR2 is SVGIG (reference sequence). Trimming pared 2 bases from V and 0 bases from J, leaving 13 bases between. Here the CDR3 DNA reads TGTGCCTGGAGTAGCCCGAGAGAGATGAACACTGAAGCTTTCTTT. Encoded protein: CAWSSPREMNTEAFF. Based on the CDR3 plus reference TRBV30 and TRBJ1-1, the full variable domain is SQTIHQWPATLVQPVGSPLSLECTVEGTSNPNLYWYRQAAGRGLQLLFYSVGIGQISSEVPQNLSASRPQDRQFILSSKKLLLSDSGFYLCAWSSPREMNTEAFFGQGTRLTVV.

This clone occurred once. The chain uses TRBV11-2 and TRBJ2-4, with D possibly being TRBD1 (5 bases). In germline, CDR1 is SGHAT, CDR2 FQNNGV. Trimming pared 4 bases from V and 0 bases from J, leaving 19 bases between. The CDR3 has 18 amino acids. The CDR3 loop is CASSSMATGPLAKNIQYF. Written as DNA, the CDR3 is TGTGCCAGCAGCTCCATGGCTACAGGCCCTTTAGCCAAAAACATTCAGTACTTC.

V is TRBV5-1 and J is TRBJ1-1; D might be TRBD1 (5 bases). The V end was cut by 0 bases, the J end by 1 base, with 10 bases between. The CDR3 is made up of 15 amino acids. Germline V gene lookup returns CDR1 SGHRS and CDR2 YFSETQ. CDR3 sequence (DNA): TGCGCCAGCAGCTTGGTTCAGGGAGAGAACACTGAAGCTTTCTTT. This gives the protein CASSLVQGENTEAFF. Drawing the rest from reference TRBV5-1 and TRBJ1-1, the complete variable domain is KAGVTQTPRYLIKTRGQQVTLSCSPISGHRSVSWYQQTPGQGLQFLFEYFSETQRNKGNFPGRFSGRQFSNSRSEMNVSTLELGDSALYLCASSLVQGENTEAFFGQGTRLTVV.

The chain couples TRBV7-3 to TRBJ2-7, with TRBD2 matching over 7 bases. With 4 bases clipped from V and 1 base from J, the junction kept 7 bases outside the gene matches. The CDR3 extends over 15 amino acids. In germline, CDR1 is SGHTA, CDR2 FQGTGA. CDR3 DNA: TGTGCCAGCAGCTCGGGGGGAGGACCTTCCTACGAGCAGTACTTC. This translates into CASSSGGGPSYEQYF. Supplemented by reference TRBV7-3 and TRBJ2-7, the full variable domain reads GAGVSQTPSNKVTEKGKYVELRCDPISGHTALYWYRQSLGQGPEFLIYFQGTGAADDSGLPNDRFFAVRPEGSVSTLKIQRTERGDSAVYLCASSSGGGPSYEQYFGPGTRLTVT.

The chain links TRBV4-3 to TRBJ2-3, with TRBD1 as a possible D gene (5 bases). Trimming left V 0 bases short and J 2 bases short, with 9 bases between. The germline V gene encodes CDR1 LGHNA and CDR2 YSLEER. The CDR3 runs to 15 residues. As DNA, the CDR3 is TGCGCCAGCAGCCAAGATAGGACATACACAGATACGCAGTATTTT. Translation gives CASSQDRTYTDTQYF.

This sequence joins TRBV11-2 and TRBJ2-5; D call uncertain. Trimming shortened V by 4 bases and J by 6 bases, and 9 bases separated the two germline ends. The germline gives CDR1 SGHAT, CDR2 FQNNGV. This CDR3 comprises 12 residues. CDR3 loop: CASSSGLQTQYF. As DNA, the CDR3 is TGTGCCAGCAGCTCCGGTCTTCAGACCCAGTACTTC.

The rearrangement joins TRBV7-9 to TRBJ2-5; the match to TRBD1 covers 8 bases. The CDR3 length is 16 residues. The ends lost 4 bases at V and 0 bases at J; junction bases unmatched: 7. The V gene's germline CDR1 is SEHNR and CDR2 FQNEAQ (reference sequence). The CDR3 loop is CASSWGDRMNQETQYF. As DNA, the CDR3 is TGTGCCAGCAGCTGGGGGGACAGGATGAACCAAGAGACCCAGTACTTC.

The V gene is TRBV18, the J gene TRBJ2-2, with 11 bases identical to TRBD2. Germline trimming cut 4 bases from V and 1 base from J; bases unmatched to any gene: 8. The CDR3 loop spans 18 amino acids. Germline CDR1 is KGHSH and CDR2 is LQKENI. The CDR3 reads CASSRTLAGGRNTGELFF. CDR3 sequence (DNA): TGTGCCAGCTCACGAACTTTAGCGGGAGGGCGGAACACCGGGGAGCTGTTTTTT.

This chain joins TRBV19 and TRBJ2-7; D may be TRBD1 (5 bases). Per the germline V gene, CDR1 is LNHDA and CDR2 is SQIVND (reference sequence). The CDR3 length is 16 residues. V lost 8 bases, J lost 3 bases, and 23 bases lay in between. The DNA of the CDR3 is TGTGCCAGTTCCGAAACTCCAGGGTTGAGTCTCTACGAGCAGTACTTC. Translating gives CASSETPGLSLYEQYF.

The chain joins TRBV14 to TRBJ2-1; D is unresolved. CDR1 SGHDN and CDR2 FVKESK come from the germline V gene. Trimming pared 3 bases from V and 0 bases from J, leaving 15 bases between. The CDR3 sequence is 17 residues long. In DNA, the CDR3 is TGTGCCAGCAGCCAGTCGGAGTATGAGAGCTCCTACAATGAGCAGTTCTTC. This codes for CASSQSEYESSYNEQFF.

The chain combines TRBV5-8 with TRBJ1-2, with a weak D call TRBD1 (6 bases). The V and J ends lost 6 bases and 4 bases respectively, with 16 bases between them. This CDR3 is 14 amino acids long. Germline CDR1 SGHTS, CDR2 YDEGEE. Here the CDR3 reads CASTLPGVGYGYTF. CDR3 coding DNA: TGTGCCAGCACCCTCCCAGGGGTCGGCTATGGCTACACCTTC. The full variable domain, its missing parts supplied by reference TRBV5-8 and TRBJ1-2, is EAGVTQSPTHLIKTRGQQATLRCSPISGHTSVYWYQQALGLGLQFLLWYDEGEERNRGNFPPRFSGRQFPNYSSELNVNALELEDSALYLCASTLPGVGYGYTFGSGTRLTVV.

On this clone itself: Within the sample, other DNA sequences also encode this same CDR3. This sequence joins TRBV4-2 and TRBJ2-7; TRBD1 aligns across 10 bases. Germline values: CDR1 LGHNA, CDR2 YNFKEQ. V was pared by 0 bases and J by 2 bases, with 4 bases of the junction left unmatched. The CDR3 is made up of 16 amino acids. The DNA for the CDR3 is TGTGCCAGCAGCCAAGATTTGGGGACAGGGGCCTACGAGCAGTACTTC. Amino acid sequence: CASSQDLGTGAYEQYF.

CDR3 nucleotides: TGTGCCAGCAGCTCAATACAGGGGAACTATGGCTACACCTTC. Its protein product is CASSSIQGNYGYTF. This chain links TRBV11-2 with TRBJ1-2, with TRBD1 matching over 7 bases. The CDR3 sequence is 14 residues long. The germline gives CDR1 SGHAT, CDR2 FQNNGV. The trim removed 4 bases at V and 2 bases at J, leaving 4 bases unmatched. Together with reference TRBV11-2 and TRBJ1-2, the CDR3 gives the full variable domain: EAGVAQSPRYKIIEKRQSVAFWCNPISGHATLYWYQQILGQGPKLLIQFQNNGVVDDSQLPKDRFSAERLKGVDSTLKIQPAKLEDSAVYLCASSSIQGNYGYTFGSGTRLTVV.

The rearrangement uses TRBV13 and TRBJ2-1; 8 bases line up with TRBD2. Germline CDR1 reads PRHDT; CDR2 reads FYEKMQ (reference sequence). V lost 5 bases and J lost 5; bases outside the gene matches: 5. The CDR3 totals 14 residues. The CDR3 DNA sequence: TGTGCCAGCAGCCATACTAGCGGTCACAATGAGCAGTTCTTC. Translating gives CASSHTSGHNEQFF. Based on the CDR3 plus reference TRBV13 and TRBJ2-1, the full variable domain is AAGVIQSPRHLIKEKRETATLKCYPIPRHDTVYWYQQGPGQDPQFLISFYEKMQSDKGSIPDRFSAQQFSDYHSELNMSSLELGDSALYFCASSHTSGHNEQFFGPGTRLTVL.

The chain joins TRBV19 to TRBJ2-7; D is tentatively TRBD1 or TRBD2 (5 bases each). The CDR3 is 15 residues long. The V gene's germline CDR1 is LNHDA and CDR2 SQIVND (reference sequence). V dropped 6 bases and J dropped 2 bases, with 17 bases sitting between them. The DNA of the CDR3 is TGTGCCAGTAGCTATACCTGGGGGAAGCCCTACGAGCAGTACTTC. It codes for CASSYTWGKPYEQYF.

The chain employs TRBV29-1 and TRBJ2-7; TRBD2 is a possible D gene (5 bases). The V end was cut by 7 bases, the J end by 0 bases, with 13 bases between. Germline V gene lookup returns CDR1 SQVTM and CDR2 ANQGSEA. The CDR3 totals 13 residues. CDR3 residues: CSARGLLSYEQYF. The CDR3 region has the DNA TGCAGCGCACGAGGACTCCTCTCCTACGAGCAGTACTTC.